Presented here are 21 T cell receptor beta chains from one specimen sequenced in a study of blood T cell repertoires in COVID-19. Clones were read by immunoSEQ multiplex PCR, and TCRdb kept only the in-frame ones, dropping some. This sample yields just over 650,000 clones, of which about 87% are seen a single time; around 0.3% belongs to the top ten. Specimen: peripheral blood. The receptor set was obtained from a woman aged 18-29 years with acute or convalescent COVID-19.

V is TRBV28 and J is TRBJ1-4; D is unclear. CDR1 is MDHEN and CDR2 is SYDVKM in the germline V gene. The CDR3 extends over 14 amino acids. Trimming pared 5 bases from V and 8 bases from J, leaving 15 bases between. The CDR3 protein is CASSPWARGEKLFF. In DNA, the CDR3 is TGTGCCAGCAGTCCTTGGGCCAGAGGGGAAAAACTGTTTTTT. Full variable domain (rest looked up from reference TRBV28 and TRBJ1-4): DVKVTQSSRYLVKRTGEKVFLECVQDMDHENMFWYRQDPGLGLRLIYFSYDVKMKEKGDIPEGYSVSREKKERFSLILESASTNQTSMYLCASSPWARGEKLFFGSGTQLSVL.

The CDR3 DNA follows: TGTGCCAGCAGTTCTGGAGGGAGTATCTACGAGCAGTACTTC. This encodes CASSSGGSIYEQYF. The rearrangement uses TRBV6-2 or TRBV6-3 and TRBJ2-7, with D possibly TRBD2 on 6 matching bases. The CDR3 runs 14 residues. Per germline, CDR1 MNHEY and CDR2 SVGEGT. Trimming shortened V by 4 bases and J by 3 bases, and 13 bases separated the two germline ends.

The V call is TRBV7-2, the J call TRBJ2-2, with 10 bases identical to TRBD2. V lost 3 bases and J lost 1; bases outside the gene matches: 2. CDR3 size: 16 residues. Germline CDR1 and CDR2: SGHTA and FQGNSA. The CDR3 DNA is TGTGCCAGCAGCTTGAGGACTAGCGGGAACACCGGGGAGCTGTTTTTT. Encoded protein: CASSLRTSGNTGELFF.

The rearrangement links TRBV5-1 to TRBJ2-1, with a weak D call TRBD1 (5 bases). V was clipped by 1 base and J by 1 base, with 9 bases between them. CDR3 length: 15 residues. Looked up from germline, CDR1 is SGHRS and CDR2 is YFSETQ. CDR3 in amino acids: CASSLNRGSYNEQFF. The CDR3 DNA reads TGCGCCAGCAGCTTGAATAGGGGATCCTACAATGAGCAGTTCTTC.

The chain joins TRBV27 to TRBJ2-3; possible D gene TRBD2, 5 bases. Germline CDR1 and CDR2: MNHEY and SMNVEV (reference sequence). The CDR3 totals 16 residues. V shed 3 bases and J shed 5 bases, with 18 bases lying between them. DNA of the CDR3: TGTGCCAGCAGTTTCATCGGGAATGGGCTTCAAGATACGCAGTATTTT. As protein: CASSFIGNGLQDTQYF.

V and J are TRBV27 and TRBJ2-7; maybe TRBD2 (5 bases). V was shortened by 2 bases and J by 7 bases, with 9 bases between the two germline ends. The CDR3 runs to 12 residues. Germline V gives CDR1 MNHEY, CDR2 SMNVEV (reference sequence). CDR3 sequence: CASSLTGWEQYF. The CDR3 bases are TGTGCCAGCAGTTTAACGGGGTGGGAGCAGTACTTC.

The genes are TRBV2 and TRBJ1-1; weak D call: TRBD1 (6 bases). From germline, CDR1 is SNHLY and CDR2 FYNNEI. The CDR3 consists of 14 residues. Trimming cost V 2 bases and J 3 bases, with 10 bases left between them. The CDR3 DNA sequence: TGTGCCAGCAGTGAAAACAGGGCCGACACTGAAGCTTTCTTT. It is translated as CASSENRADTEAFF.

The chain recombines TRBV30 with TRBJ2-2; D possibly corresponds to TRBD1 (6 bases). Trimming left V 2 bases short and J 4 bases short, with 20 bases between. Germline loops: CDR1 GTSNPN, CDR2 SVGIG (reference sequence). There are 17 residues in the CDR3. In DNA form, the CDR3 reads TGTGCCTGGAGTCCCCTGATGGCAGGGGAAACCACCGGGGAGCTGTTTTTT. It encodes CAWSPLMAGETTGELFF.

The V and J genes are TRBV7-9 and TRBJ2-3, with 8 bases lining up with TRBD2. The CDR3 runs to 18 residues. Germline V lookup: CDR1 SEHNR, CDR2 FQNEAQ (reference sequence). V was clipped by 6 bases and J by 5 bases; unmatched bases: 19. The CDR3 region has the DNA TGTGCCAGCAGTATTGATTTAGCGGGGCTCTACCCTGGAGATACGCAGTATTTT. Protein sequence: CASSIDLAGLYPGDTQYF.

The V and J genes are TRBV5-5 and TRBJ1-1; D is unclear. In germline, CDR1 is SGHKS, CDR2 YYEKEE (reference sequence). The CDR3 loop spans 14 amino acids. Trimming took off 0 bases at V and 6 bases at J, with 12 bases between the two ends. This CDR3 reads CASSLAAVLAEAFF. CDR3 DNA sequence: TGTGCCAGCAGCTTGGCGGCGGTGCTGGCTGAAGCTTTCTTT.

This clone was found once. V is TRBV6-5 and J is TRBJ1-3; the D is unclear. The CDR3 loop spans 16 amino acids. Between the trimmed V and J ends, which lost 4 bases and 0 bases, there was a span of 13 bases. Germline CDR1 MNHEY, CDR2 SVGAGI. This CDR3 is CASSSSMGSSGNTIYF. CDR3 DNA sequence: TGTGCCAGCAGTTCGAGTATGGGGAGCTCTGGAAACACCATATATTTT.

This sequence joins TRBV7-9 and TRBJ2-7, with 9 bases that match TRBD1. J was trimmed by 5 bases and V by 3 bases; bases with no gene match: 8. This CDR3 comprises 15 residues. CDR1 and CDR2 (germline): SEHNR, FQNEAQ (reference sequence). CDR3: CASSFGQGTFNEQYF. The DNA for the CDR3 is TGTGCCAGCAGCTTCGGACAGGGGACGTTTAACGAGCAGTACTTC.

The V and J genes are TRBV19 and TRBJ2-6; 11 bases line up with TRBD1. V lost 7 bases and J lost 2; bases outside the gene matches: 7. Germline CDR1 and CDR2: LNHDA and SQIVND (reference sequence). This CDR3 spans 17 amino acids. The CDR3 nucleotides read TGTGCCAGTACCCGAGGGACAGGGGGAACTGGGGCCAACGTCCTGACTTTC. It is translated as CASTRGTGGTGANVLTF.

This chain links TRBV25-1 with TRBJ1-1; D gene unclear. CDR1 is MGHDK and CDR2 is SYGVNS in the germline V gene. The CDR3 totals 13 residues. The V end lost 1 base, the J end lost 5 bases, and 8 bases lay between the germline ends. The CDR3 DNA sequence: TGTGCCAGCAGTGAATTTGGACTGACTGAAGCTTTCTTT. This encodes CASSEFGLTEAFF. Filled out from reference TRBV25-1 and TRBJ1-1, the complete variable domain reads EADIYQTPRYLVIGTGKKITLECSQTMGHDKMYWYQQDPGMELHLIHYSYGVNSTEKGDLSSESTVSRIRTEHFPLTLESARPSHTSQYLCASSEFGLTEAFFGQGTRLTVV.

The chain combines TRBV30 with TRBJ1-6; D possibly corresponds to TRBD1 (5 bases). Germline V gene lookup returns CDR1 GTSNPN and CDR2 SVGIG (reference sequence). The CDR3 totals 16 residues. Trimming left V 2 bases short and J 14 bases short, with 25 bases between. This CDR3 is CAWSRGWQGPSLSLHF. CDR3 nucleotide sequence: TGTGCCTGGAGTCGGGGGTGGCAAGGACCCTCTTTGTCCCTCCACTTT.

The chain recombines TRBV5-1 with TRBJ2-5; D may be TRBD2 (6 bases). The CDR3 sequence is 15 residues long. With 0 bases removed from V and 5 bases from J, the gap between germline ends came to 14 bases. Germline-derived CDR1 and CDR2 are SGHRS and YFSETQ. The chain's CDR3 is CASSLGTLARETQYF. Here the CDR3 DNA reads TGCGCCAGCAGCTTGGGCACCCTAGCGCGGGAGACCCAGTACTTC.

This clone was seen a handful of times. This rearrangement joins TRBV6-5 to TRBJ1-1; 7 bases are a match to TRBD1. The CDR3 is 14 amino acids. CDR1 is MNHEY and CDR2 is SVGAGI in the germline V gene. V shed 6 bases and J 5 bases; nucleotides not matched to a gene: 9. The CDR3 region has the DNA TGTGCCAGCAGCCGTACAGGGGTGGCGACTGAAGCTTTCTTT. This encodes CASSRTGVATEAFF.

The chain couples TRBV6-5 to TRBJ2-7; D perhaps matches TRBD1 (5 bases). Trimming left V 5 bases short and J 3 bases short, with 14 bases between. CDR1 is MNHEY and CDR2 is SVGAGI in the germline V gene. The CDR3 covers 14 residues. This CDR3 is CASSPWGQIYEQYF. CDR3 bases: TGTGCCAGCAGTCCCTGGGGCCAGATCTACGAGCAGTACTTC.

The chain couples TRBV12-3 or TRBV12-4 to TRBJ1-2, with 7 bases fitting TRBD1. The CDR3 totals 13 residues. J gave up 2 bases and V 8 bases, and 5 bases lay outside the gene matches. CDR3 in amino acids: CASGGQLNYGYTF. The CDR3 bases are TGTGCCAGCGGGGGACAGCTCAACTATGGCTACACCTTC.

The chain has TRBV6-5 and TRBJ2-7; 11 bases line up with TRBD2. Germline CDR1 MNHEY, CDR2 SVGAGI. The CDR3 length is 15 residues. The junction had 8 bases not matched to a gene; V was cut back by 6 bases and J by 4 bases. Here the CDR3 DNA reads TGTGCCAGCAGGCCGTCTAGCGGGGGGACTTACGAGCAGTACTTC. It translates to CASRPSSGGTYEQYF.

This chain links TRBV9 with TRBJ2-3; 9 nucleotides match TRBD2. CDR3 length equals 16 residues. Germline trimming cut 4 bases from V and 3 bases from J; bases unmatched to any gene: 9. Germline CDR1 SGDLS, CDR2 YYNGEE. For the CDR3, the DNA is TGTGCCAGCAGCTTACAAGCGGGGGGTTGGACAGATACGCAGTATTTT. Residues: CASSLQAGGWTDTQYF.